This T cell receptor beta chain comes out of a study of CD8 T cells in ankylosing spondylitis (dated by TCRdb to about 2017). A note on the overall study: The study set out to find disease-linked TCR variants by profiling T cell receptor beta repertoires in ankylosing spondylitis patients and healthy donors. The full study cohort was made up of 25 ankylosing spondylitis patients and some 100 healthy donors. Peripheral blood samples were taken, and synovial fluid was additionally collected from ankylosing spondylitis patients. Overall results and qualifications from the work: Some of the motif variants had been reported before in the synovial fluid and blood of reactive arthritis patients, a finding that suggests common disease-initiation mechanisms. The disease-linked clones were reported to be significantly enriched in matched synovial fluid samples from ankylosing spondylitis patients. The disease-linked clones showed a CD8+ phenotype and occurred at relatively low frequencies in peripheral blood. Blood from ankylosing spondylitis patients appeared to be characterized by a TCR beta motif composed of several highly homologous amino acid variants.

The germline V gene encodes CDR1 MNHNS and CDR2 SASEGT. Trimming takes 4 bases off V and 6 bases off J; junction bases not matched to a gene: 15. From cysteine to phenylalanine, the CDR3 is 17 amino acids long. The DNA shown is the 51-base CDR3, in frame from base 1. These reads were obtained on an Illumina HiSeq 2500. Quantitative 5'-RACE with molecular barcodes was used to prepare TCR beta libraries. The authors processed their data as follows. To identify disease-linked TCR variants, a new computational method was used, one built on a probabilistic model of VDJ rearrangement. TCRdb's own reprocessing of the public reads used fastp at Q25 and MiXCR and kept productive beta chains. Rows with a matching CDR3 protein are joined into one entry that keeps the most common DNA and genes. These V and J calls originate from TCRdb's pipeline instead of the authors' own analysis. This sample holds around 210,000 distinct CDR3 sequences; under 8.5% were observed only once. Of the sample, more than 4% is held by the ten largest clones.

Regarding this clonotype: No cognate antigen has been identified for it. A much larger clone differs from this one at a single base, so this may be a read error.

The rearranged chain carries TRBV6-1 and TRBJ2-1, with 7 central nucleotides matching TRBD1. The sequenced sample was blood, either unsorted or a sorted T cell fraction (not recorded which). This TCR came from a female donor with ankylosing spondylitis or in good health (not recorded which). The sequenced DNA: TGTGCCAGCAGTGGTTACCCTAGCAGGGGGATAGGCAATGAGCAGTTCTTC. Its protein is CASSGYPSRGIGNEQFF.